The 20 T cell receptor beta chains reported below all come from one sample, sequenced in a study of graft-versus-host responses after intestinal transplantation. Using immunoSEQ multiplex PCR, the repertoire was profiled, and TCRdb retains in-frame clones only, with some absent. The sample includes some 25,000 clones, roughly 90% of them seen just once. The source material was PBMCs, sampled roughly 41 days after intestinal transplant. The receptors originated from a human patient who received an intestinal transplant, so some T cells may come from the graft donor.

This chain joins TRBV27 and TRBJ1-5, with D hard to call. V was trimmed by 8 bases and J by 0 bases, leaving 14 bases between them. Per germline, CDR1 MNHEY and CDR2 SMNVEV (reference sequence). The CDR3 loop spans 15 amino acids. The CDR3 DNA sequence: TGTGCCAGCTCCCCCGAAATATTTAGCAATCAGCCCCAGCATTTT. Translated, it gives CASSPEIFSNQPQHF.

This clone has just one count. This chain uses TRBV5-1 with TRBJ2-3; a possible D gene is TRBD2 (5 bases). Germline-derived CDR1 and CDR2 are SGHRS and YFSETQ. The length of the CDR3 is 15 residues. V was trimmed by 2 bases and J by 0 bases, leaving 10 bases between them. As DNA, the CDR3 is TGCGCCAGCAGCTTTGAGCGGCTTAGCACAGATACGCAGTATTTT. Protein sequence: CASSFERLSTDTQYF.

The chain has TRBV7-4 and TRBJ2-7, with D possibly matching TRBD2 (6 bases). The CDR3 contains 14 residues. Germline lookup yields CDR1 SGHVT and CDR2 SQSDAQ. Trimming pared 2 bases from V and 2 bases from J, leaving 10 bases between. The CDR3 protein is CASSLYREPYEQYF. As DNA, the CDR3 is TGTGCCAGCAGCTTATACCGGGAGCCCTACGAGCAGTACTTC.

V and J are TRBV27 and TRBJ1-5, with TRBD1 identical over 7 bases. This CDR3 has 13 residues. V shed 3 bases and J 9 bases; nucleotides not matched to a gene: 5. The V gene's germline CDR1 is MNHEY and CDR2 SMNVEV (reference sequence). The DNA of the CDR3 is TGTGCCAGCAGTTTCGGCCCAGGGGGGCCCCAGCATTTT. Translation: CASSFGPGGPQHF.

In DNA, the CDR3 is TGTGCCAGCAGCAAAGGGGAGCAAGAGACCCAGTACTTC. It encodes CASSKGEQETQYF. The J gene is TRBJ2-5, the V gene TRBV21-1; TRBD2 reflects the table's D call only, with no check against the DNA. TRBV21-1 is listed as a pseudogene. The CDR3 runs to 13 residues.

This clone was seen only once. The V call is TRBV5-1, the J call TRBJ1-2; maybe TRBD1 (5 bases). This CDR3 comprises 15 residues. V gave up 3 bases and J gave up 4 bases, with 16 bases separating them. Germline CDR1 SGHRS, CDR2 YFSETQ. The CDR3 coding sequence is TGCGCCAGCAGCTCAACCGGGACCCTCGTCTATGGCTACACCTTC. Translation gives CASSSTGTLVYGYTF.

CDR3 sequence reads: CASSPPPGSGGGYGYTF. In nucleotides, the CDR3 is TGTGCCAGCTCACCACCTCCCGGCTCTGGAGGGGGTTATGGCTACACCTTC. The chain is built from TRBV18 and TRBJ1-2, with D possibly matching TRBD1 (6 bases). Germline V lookup: CDR1 KGHSH, CDR2 LQKENI. The CDR3 covers 17 residues. Trimming left V 0 bases short and J 5 bases short, with 19 bases between.

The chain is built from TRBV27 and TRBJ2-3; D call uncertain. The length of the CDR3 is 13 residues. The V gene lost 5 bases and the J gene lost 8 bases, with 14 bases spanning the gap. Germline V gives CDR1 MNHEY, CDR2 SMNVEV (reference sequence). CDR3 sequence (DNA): TGTGCCAGCAGTCGACTCAAATTCGGTACGCAGTATTTT. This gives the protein CASSRLKFGTQYF.

DNA for the CDR3: TGTGCCAGCAGTTTTATCGTCGGCAGGGAGGAAGGCTACACCTTC. It specifies CASSFIVGREEGYTF. The chain is built from TRBV28 and TRBJ1-2; D might be TRBD1 (5 bases). Per germline, CDR1 MDHEN and CDR2 SYDVKM. V lost 3 bases and J lost 8, with 19 bases in between. This CDR3 is 15 amino acids long.

CDR3 DNA sequence: TGTGCCAGCAGTCCGACAGGAGGTAGCAATCAGCCCCAGCATTTT. This sequence encodes CASSPTGGSNQPQHF. The chain has TRBV28 and TRBJ1-5; weak D call: TRBD1 (6 bases). CDR3 length equals 15 residues. Trimming pared 5 bases from V and 0 bases from J, leaving 11 bases between. Germline V gene lookup returns CDR1 MDHEN and CDR2 SYDVKM.

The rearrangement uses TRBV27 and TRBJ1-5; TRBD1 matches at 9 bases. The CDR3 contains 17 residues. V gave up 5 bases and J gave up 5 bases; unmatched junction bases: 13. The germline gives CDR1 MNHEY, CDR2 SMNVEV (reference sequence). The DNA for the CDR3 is TGTGCCAGCAGTGCGGGACAGGGATTAGATCCTGATCAGCCCCAGCATTTT. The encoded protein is CASSAGQGLDPDQPQHF.

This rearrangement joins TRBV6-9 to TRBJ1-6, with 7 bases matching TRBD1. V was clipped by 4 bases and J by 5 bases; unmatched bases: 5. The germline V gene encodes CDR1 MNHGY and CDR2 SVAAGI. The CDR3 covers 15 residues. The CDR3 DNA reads TGTGCCAGCAGTTCCACCGGGACAGATAATTCACCCCTCCACTTT. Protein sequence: CASSSTGTDNSPLHF.

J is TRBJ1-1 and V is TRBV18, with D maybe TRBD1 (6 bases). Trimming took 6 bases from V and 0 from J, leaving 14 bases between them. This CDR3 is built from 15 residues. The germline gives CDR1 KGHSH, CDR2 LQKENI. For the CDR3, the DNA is TGTGCCAGCTCTTGGGGGGGCAGACTGAACACTGAAGCTTTCTTT. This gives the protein CASSWGGRLNTEAFF.

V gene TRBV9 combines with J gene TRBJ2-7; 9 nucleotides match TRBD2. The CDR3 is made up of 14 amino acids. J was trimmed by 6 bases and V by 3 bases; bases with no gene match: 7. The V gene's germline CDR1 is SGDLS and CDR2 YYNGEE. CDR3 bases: TGTGCCAGCAGCGCCTTAGCGGGAGAGATCGAGCAGTACTTC. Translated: CASSALAGEIEQYF.

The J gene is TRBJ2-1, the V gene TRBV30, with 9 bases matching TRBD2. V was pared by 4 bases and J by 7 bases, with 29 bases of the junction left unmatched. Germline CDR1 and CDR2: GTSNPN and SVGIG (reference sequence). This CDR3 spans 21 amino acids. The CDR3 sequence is CAWMAKNRDTELAGAWNEQFF. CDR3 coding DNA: TGTGCCTGGATGGCTAAAAACCGGGACACGGAGTTAGCGGGAGCATGGAATGAGCAGTTCTTC.

The CDR3 loop reads CASSHPGGGEQYF. CDR3 coding DNA: TGTGCCAGCAGTCATCCGGGCGGTGGCGAGCAGTACTTC. The J gene is TRBJ2-7, the V gene TRBV11-1; no clear D gene. Per germline, CDR1 SGHAT and CDR2 FQDESV (reference sequence). The V and J ends lost 6 bases and 6 bases respectively, with 15 bases between them. The CDR3 consists of 13 residues.

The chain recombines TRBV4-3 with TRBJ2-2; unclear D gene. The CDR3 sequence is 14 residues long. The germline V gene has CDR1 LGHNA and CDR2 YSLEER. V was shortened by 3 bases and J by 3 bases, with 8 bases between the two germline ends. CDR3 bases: TGCGCCAGCAGCCATACTGCGGACACCGGGGAGCTGTTTTTT. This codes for CASSHTADTGELFF.

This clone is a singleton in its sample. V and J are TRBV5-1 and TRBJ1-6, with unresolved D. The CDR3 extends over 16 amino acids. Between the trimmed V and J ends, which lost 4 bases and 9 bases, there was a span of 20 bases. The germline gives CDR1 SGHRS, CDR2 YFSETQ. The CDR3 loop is CASSLYASTPRSPLHF. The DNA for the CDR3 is TGCGCCAGCAGCCTGTACGCATCTACTCCCCGTTCACCCCTCCACTTT.

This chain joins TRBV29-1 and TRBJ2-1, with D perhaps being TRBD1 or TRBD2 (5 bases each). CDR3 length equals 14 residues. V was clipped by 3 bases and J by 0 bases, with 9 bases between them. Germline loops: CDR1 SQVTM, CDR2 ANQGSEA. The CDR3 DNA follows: TGCAGCGTTGATGACGGGACCTCCTACAATGAGCAGTTCTTC. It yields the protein CSVDDGTSYNEQFF.

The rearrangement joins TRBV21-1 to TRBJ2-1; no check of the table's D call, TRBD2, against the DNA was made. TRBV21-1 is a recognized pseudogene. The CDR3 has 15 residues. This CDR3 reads CASSKDPRPGNEQFF. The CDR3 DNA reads TGTGCCAGCAGCAAAGACCCCCGTCCCGGCAATGAGCAGTTCTTC.